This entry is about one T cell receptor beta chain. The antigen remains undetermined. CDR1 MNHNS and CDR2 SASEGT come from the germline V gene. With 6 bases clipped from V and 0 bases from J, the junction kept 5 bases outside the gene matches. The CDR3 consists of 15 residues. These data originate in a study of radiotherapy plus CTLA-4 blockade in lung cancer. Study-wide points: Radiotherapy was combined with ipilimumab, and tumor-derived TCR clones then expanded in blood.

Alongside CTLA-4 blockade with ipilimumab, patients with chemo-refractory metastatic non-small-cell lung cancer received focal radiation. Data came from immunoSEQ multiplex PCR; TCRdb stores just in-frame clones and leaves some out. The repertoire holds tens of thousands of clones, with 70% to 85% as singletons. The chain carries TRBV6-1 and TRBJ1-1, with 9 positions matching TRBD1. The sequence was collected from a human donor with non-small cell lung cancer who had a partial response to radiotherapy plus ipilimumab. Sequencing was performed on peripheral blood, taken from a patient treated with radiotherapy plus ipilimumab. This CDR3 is CASSYRGQVNTEAFF. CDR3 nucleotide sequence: TGTGCCAGCAGCTACAGGGGGCAAGTGAACACTGAAGCTTTCTTT.